This T cell receptor beta chain is drawn from a study of shared clonotypes between healthy human individuals. The wider study: Used for every donor were three CD4 naive, three CD4 memory, two CD8 naive and one CD8 memory plate.

Researchers divided each subset's genomic DNA evenly across several immunoSEQ plates. Repertoires were generated with immunoSEQ multiplex PCR, while TCRdb's copy carries only in-frame clones and drops some. This table holds over 850,000 clones, approximately 80% found once. The clonotype was recovered from a man younger than 35 in good health. Some clones in this sample may be carry-over from other donors' samples. Sequencing was done on a sample of memory CD4+ T cells from PBMCs. Subset given: CD45RA-negative fraction.

The CDR3 sequence is CASREIAANTGELFF. The CDR3, as DNA: TGTGCCAGCAGAGAGATAGCGGCGAACACCGGGGAGCTGTTTTTT. V usage is TRBV28 and J usage is TRBJ2-2, with D possibly matching TRBD2 (6 bases). Deletions cut 6 bases from V and 0 bases from J, with 11 bases between. Germline values: CDR1 MDHEN, CDR2 SYDVKM. This CDR3 is built from 15 residues.